Below are 21 T cell receptor beta chains sequenced from a single sample in a study of shared clonotypes between healthy human individuals. The table came from immunoSEQ multiplex PCR; TCRdb's copy has only in-frame clones and leaves some out. The sample has about 2.5 million clones; roughly 90% are singletons. Specimen: naive CD4+ T cells from PBMCs. Specified subset: CD45RA+ positively selected. These receptors all stem from a man between 18 and 29 years old in good health. Some clones in this sample may be carry-over from other donors' samples.

V usage is TRBV5-8 and J usage is TRBJ1-5; D is possibly TRBD1 (5 bases). The germline V gene has CDR1 SGHTS and CDR2 YDEGEE. This CDR3 region has 16 residues. Trimming removed 0 bases at V and 2 bases at J, with 12 bases between. In nucleotides, the CDR3 is TGTGCCAGCAGCTTGGGGTCGGGGGTCGGCAATCAGCCCCAGCATTTT. Its translation is CASSLGSGVGNQPQHF. The complete variable domain, with remaining parts taken from reference TRBV5-8 and TRBJ1-5, reads EAGVTQSPTHLIKTRGQQATLRCSPISGHTSVYWYQQALGLGLQFLLWYDEGEERNRGNFPPRFSGRQFPNYSSELNVNALELEDSALYLCASSLGSGVGNQPQHFGDGTRLSIL.

This chain connects TRBV5-1 to TRBJ2-7; no firm D call. Germline values: CDR1 SGHRS, CDR2 YFSETQ. V dropped 2 bases and J dropped 5 bases, with 14 bases sitting between them. The CDR3 extends over 14 amino acids. CDR3 residues: CASSFGSPEDEQYF. The CDR3 bases are TGCGCCAGCAGCTTCGGGTCGCCGGAAGACGAGCAGTACTTC.

This chain uses TRBV6-6 with TRBJ2-7; 12 nucleotides line up with TRBD2. This CDR3 contains 14 residues. The trim removed 4 bases at V and 4 bases at J, leaving 2 bases unmatched. CDR1 MNHNY and CDR2 SVGAGI come from the germline V gene (reference sequence). CDR3 nucleotides: TGTGCCAGCAGTTTGACTAGCGGGAGTTACGAGCAGTACTTC. It codes for CASSLTSGSYEQYF.

The chain couples TRBV18 to TRBJ2-7, with a possible D match to TRBD1 (6 bases). The length of the CDR3 is 13 residues. Germline loops: CDR1 KGHSH, CDR2 LQKENI. The V and J ends lost 2 bases and 6 bases respectively, with 11 bases between them. The CDR3 DNA reads as TGTGCCAGCTCACCAACATCAGGGGTCGAGCAGTACTTC. It codes for CASSPTSGVEQYF.

The CDR3 bases are TGCGCCAGCAGCCTCGGCAGGGCAAAGGAGACTGAAGCTTTCTTT. It is translated as CASSLGRAKETEAFF. This rearrangement joins TRBV4-1 to TRBJ1-1; D might be TRBD1 (5 bases). The V end was cut by 4 bases, the J end by 5 bases, with 17 bases between. Germline CDR1 is MGHRA and CDR2 is YSYEKL. The CDR3 totals 15 residues.

The gene calls are TRBV4-1 and TRBJ1-2; the match to TRBD1 covers 12 bases. J was trimmed by 4 bases and V by 1 base; bases with no gene match: 16. The CDR3 contains 20 residues. Germline values: CDR1 MGHRA, CDR2 YSYEKL. The CDR3 spells CASSQVVRLGQGAPAYGYTF. In DNA, the CDR3 is TGCGCCAGCAGCCAAGTGGTCAGGTTGGGACAGGGGGCGCCCGCCTATGGCTACACCTTC.

CDR3 loop: CASSFREAATGETQYF. The CDR3 region has the DNA TGTGCCAGCAGCTTCCGAGAGGCGGCTACGGGGGAGACCCAGTACTTC. This rearrangement joins TRBV11-2 to TRBJ2-5, with D maybe TRBD2 (5 bases). Germline CDR1 SGHAT, CDR2 FQNNGV. Trimming pared 3 bases from V and 5 bases from J, leaving 19 bases between. This CDR3 comprises 16 residues.

A single count supports this clone. This rearrangement joins TRBV19 to TRBJ1-2, with 8 bases fitting TRBD1. Unmatched junction bases numbered 5, after V lost 3 bases and J lost 2 bases. The germline CDR1 and CDR2 sequences are LNHDA and SQIVND (reference sequence). CDR3 length: 15 residues. The CDR3 nucleotides are TGTGCCAGTAGTATTTTTCAGGGGGCGAACTATGGCTACACCTTC. Translation: CASSIFQGANYGYTF.

The CDR3 nucleotides are TGTGCCAGCGGCCCCTGGGATACGCAGTATTTT. This codes for CASGPWDTQYF. The chain employs TRBV2 and TRBJ2-3; D gene uncertain. Trimming took 8 bases from V and 6 from J, leaving 9 bases between them. Germline CDR1 is SNHLY and CDR2 is FYNNEI. The length of the CDR3 is 11 residues. The complete variable domain, with remaining parts taken from reference TRBV2 and TRBJ2-3, reads EPEVTQTPSHQVTQMGQEVILRCVPISNHLYFYWYRQILGQKVEFLVSFYNNEISEKSEIFDDQFSVERPDGSNFTLKIRSTKLEDSAMYFCASGPWDTQYFGPGTRLTVL.

Note on this clone: The junction and the germline gene differ at one end; a read error may be behind it. The chain employs TRBV5-1 and TRBJ2-5; 7 positions match TRBD1. This CDR3 has 14 residues. Germline values: CDR1 SGHRS, CDR2 YFSETQ. The CDR3 coding sequence is TGCGCCGGCAGCTTAACAGGGGCCGGAGAGACCCAGTACTTC. As protein: CAGSLTGAGETQYF.

Notes on this clone: At the DNA level, this CDR3 is encoded by other sequences in the same sample as well. V gene TRBV5-4 combines with J gene TRBJ2-7, with 11 positions matching TRBD2. J gave up 2 bases and V 4 bases, and 5 bases lay outside the gene matches. Germline loops: CDR1 SGHNT, CDR2 YYREEE (reference sequence). CDR3 length: 15 residues. The CDR3 DNA reads TGTGCCAGCAGCACAGGGACTAGCGGAACCTACGAGCAGTACTTC. Protein sequence: CASSTGTSGTYEQYF.

This clone was found a few times. This chain connects TRBV27 to TRBJ1-1; possible D gene TRBD1, 5 bases. The CDR3 is 12 amino acids. V gave up 3 bases and J gave up 10 bases, with 12 bases separating them. CDR1 is MNHEY and CDR2 is SMNVEV in the germline V gene (reference sequence). The CDR3 reads CASSFGGARAFF. The CDR3 DNA reads TGTGCCAGCAGTTTTGGAGGGGCGCGAGCTTTCTTT.

The rearrangement joins TRBV6-5 to TRBJ2-2; 8 positions match TRBD2. The CDR3 contains 14 residues. Germline CDR1 is MNHEY and CDR2 is SVGAGI. Trimming removed 6 bases from V and 7 bases from J; junction bases left unmatched: 7. CDR3 nucleotide sequence: TGTGCCAGCAGATCGGAGCGGGAGAGCGGGGAGCTGTTTTTT. Protein sequence: CASRSERESGELFF.

This clone was detected once. The J gene is TRBJ2-7, the V gene TRBV28, with TRBD1 identical over 7 bases. The CDR3 has 13 residues. Trimming cost V 6 bases and J 0 bases; bases outside gene matches: 2. The germline V gene encodes CDR1 MDHEN and CDR2 SYDVKM. The CDR3 region has the DNA TGTGCCAGCAGGACAGGGAGCTCCTACGAGCAGTACTTC. Protein product: CASRTGSSYEQYF.

V usage is TRBV7-8 and J usage is TRBJ2-7, with a tentative D call TRBD2 (5 bases). The germline V gene encodes CDR1 SGHVS and CDR2 FQNEAQ. V was clipped by 4 bases and J by 2 bases, with 9 bases between them. CDR3 size: 13 residues. The CDR3 sequence: CASSYSGTYEQYF. The CDR3 bases are TGTGCCAGCAGCTACTCCGGGACCTACGAGCAGTACTTC.

As for this clone: The sample holds other DNA sequences that translate to the same CDR3. This chain connects TRBV5-1 to TRBJ1-1; D uncertain. Germline V gene data show CDR1 as SGHRS and CDR2 as YFSETQ. The CDR3 covers 14 residues. Trimming took off 1 base at V and 2 bases at J, with 9 bases between the two ends. The CDR3, as DNA: TGCGCCAGCAGCTTGATGGATCTTAACACTGAAGCTTTCTTT. This gives the protein CASSLMDLNTEAFF.

This chain uses TRBV19 with TRBJ1-5, with TRBD1 matching over 7 bases. V shed 4 bases and J 2 bases; nucleotides not matched to a gene: 5. CDR3 size: 15 residues. Germline CDR1 is LNHDA and CDR2 is SQIVND (reference sequence). The CDR3 DNA reads TGTGCCAGTAGTACCGGACAGGTTCGCAATCAGCCCCAGCATTTT. Encoded protein: CASSTGQVRNQPQHF.

This clone was found once. This chain connects TRBV25-1 to TRBJ2-5, with D possibly matching TRBD1 (5 bases). V was pared by 3 bases and J by 6 bases, with 17 bases between. Germline V gives CDR1 MGHDK, CDR2 SYGVNS. The CDR3 is made up of 15 amino acids. CDR3 sequence reads: CASSDRGARGKTQYF. The CDR3 DNA follows: TGTGCCAGCAGTGATAGGGGCGCCCGTGGGAAGACCCAGTACTTC.

This chain joins TRBV7-6 and TRBJ2-2; D is uncertain. Germline CDR1 and CDR2: SGHVS and FNYEAQ. The CDR3 spans 14 residues. Trimming pared 2 bases from V and 5 bases from J, leaving 9 bases between. The CDR3 is CASSLKVGTGELFF. CDR3 nucleotides: TGTGCCAGCAGCTTAAAAGTGGGGACCGGGGAGCTGTTTTTT.

The chain has TRBV6-6 and TRBJ2-2; D is ambiguous. The V gene lost 5 bases and the J gene lost 3 bases, with 10 bases spanning the gap. CDR3 length: 14 amino acids. Per germline, CDR1 MNHNY and CDR2 SVGAGI (reference sequence). CDR3 protein: CASSRVQYTGELFF. DNA for the CDR3: TGTGCCAGCAGTCGGGTTCAGTACACCGGGGAGCTGTTTTTT.

V usage is TRBV7-2 and J usage is TRBJ2-2; no clear D. CDR1 and CDR2 (germline): SGHTA, FQGNSA. CDR3 length: 16 residues. Trimming left V 5 bases short and J 6 bases short, with 19 bases between. CDR3 nucleotide sequence: TGTGCCAGCAGCCCCAGCCCAGGAGTCTCGTCCGGGGAGCTGTTTTTT. It yields the protein CASSPSPGVSSGELFF.